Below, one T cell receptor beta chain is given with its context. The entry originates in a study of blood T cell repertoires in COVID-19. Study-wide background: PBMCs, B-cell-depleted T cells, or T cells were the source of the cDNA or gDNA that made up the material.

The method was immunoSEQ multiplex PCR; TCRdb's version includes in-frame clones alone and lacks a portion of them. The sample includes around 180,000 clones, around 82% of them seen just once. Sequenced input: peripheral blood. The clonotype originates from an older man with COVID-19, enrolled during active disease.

In DNA, the CDR3 is TGTGCCAGCAGCTTAATGGGTACAGGGGGCTTGAACACTGAAGCTTTCTTT. The encoded protein is CASSLMGTGGLNTEAFF. The chain employs TRBV7-2 and TRBJ1-1; TRBD1 aligns across 9 bases. The germline CDR1 and CDR2 sequences are SGHTA and FQGNSA. The J segment lost 0 bases and the V segment lost 2 bases, leaving 7 bases of the junction unmatched. This CDR3 contains 17 residues.